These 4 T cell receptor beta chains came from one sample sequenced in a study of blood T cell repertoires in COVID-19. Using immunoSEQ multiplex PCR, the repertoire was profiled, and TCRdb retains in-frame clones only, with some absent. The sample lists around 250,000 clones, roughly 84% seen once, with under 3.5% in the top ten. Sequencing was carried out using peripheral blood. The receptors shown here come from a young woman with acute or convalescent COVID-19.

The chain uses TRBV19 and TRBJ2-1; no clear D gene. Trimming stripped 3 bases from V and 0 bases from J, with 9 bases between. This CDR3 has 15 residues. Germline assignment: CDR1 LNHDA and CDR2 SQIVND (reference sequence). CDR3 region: CASSMGLSSYNEQFF. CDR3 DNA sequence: TGTGCCAGTAGTATGGGCCTGAGCTCCTACAATGAGCAGTTCTTC.

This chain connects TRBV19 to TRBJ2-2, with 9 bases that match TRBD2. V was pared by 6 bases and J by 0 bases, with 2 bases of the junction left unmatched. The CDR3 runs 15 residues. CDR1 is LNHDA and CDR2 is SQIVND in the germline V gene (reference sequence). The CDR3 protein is CASSLAGTNTGELFF. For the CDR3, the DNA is TGTGCCAGTAGCCTAGCGGGGACGAACACCGGGGAGCTGTTTTTT.

CDR3 region: CASSYSSRDPLGYTF. Written as DNA, the CDR3 is TGTGCCAGCAGTTACTCGAGCAGGGATCCGTTGGGCTACACCTTC. The chain employs TRBV6-5 and TRBJ1-2; a possible D gene is TRBD1 (5 bases). CDR1 is MNHEY, CDR2 SVGAGI, per germline. The CDR3 has 15 amino acids. V was pared by 0 bases and J by 8 bases, with 16 bases between.

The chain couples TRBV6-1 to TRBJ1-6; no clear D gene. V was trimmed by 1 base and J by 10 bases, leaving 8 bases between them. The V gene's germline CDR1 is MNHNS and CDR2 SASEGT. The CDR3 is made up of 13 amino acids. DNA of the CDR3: TGTGCCAGCAGTGAAGAGGCGGGGTCACCCCTCCACTTT. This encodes CASSEEAGSPLHF.